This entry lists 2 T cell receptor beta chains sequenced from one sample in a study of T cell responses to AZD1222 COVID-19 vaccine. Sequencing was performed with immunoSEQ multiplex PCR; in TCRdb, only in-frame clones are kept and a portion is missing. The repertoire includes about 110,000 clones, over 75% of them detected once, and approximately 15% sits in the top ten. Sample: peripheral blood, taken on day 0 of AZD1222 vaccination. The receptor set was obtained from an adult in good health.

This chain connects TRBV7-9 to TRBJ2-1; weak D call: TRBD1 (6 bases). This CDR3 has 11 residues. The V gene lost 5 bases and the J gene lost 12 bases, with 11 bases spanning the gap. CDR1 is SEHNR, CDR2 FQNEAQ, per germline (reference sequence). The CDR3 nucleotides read TGTGCCAGCAGCCCACAGGGTATGCAGTTCTTC. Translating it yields CASSPQGMQFF.

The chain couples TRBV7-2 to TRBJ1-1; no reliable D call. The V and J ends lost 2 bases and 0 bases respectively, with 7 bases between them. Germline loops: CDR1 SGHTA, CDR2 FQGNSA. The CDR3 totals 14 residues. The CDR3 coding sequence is TGTGCCAGCAGCTTATCACAGATGAACACTGAAGCTTTCTTT. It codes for CASSLSQMNTEAFF.